This T cell receptor (beta chain) was sequenced during a study of T cells expressing NK-cell markers. Whole-study context: All TCR beta repertoires analysed originated from sorted CD3+CD56+NKG2C+, CD3+CD56+NKG2C- and CD3+CD56-NKG2C+ T cells. Among eight sequenced donors, seven carried HCMV seropositivity while one was seronegative.

With respect to this clonotype: Its target is not known.

CDR1 LGHNA and CDR2 YSLEER come from the germline V gene. The CDR3 totals 15 residues. Study findings and constraints: Six or seven donors carried dominant NKG2C+ clonotypes that made up roughly 1.0-7.5% of their CD8+ T cells. In a handful of donors, dominant clonotypes made up about 28.3-60.1% of CD3+CD56-NKG2C+ cells.

From its re-call of the 5' RACE reads, TCRdb lists each CDR3 protein once, without DNA. The data show just under 150,000 distinct CDR3 sequences, and the top ten clones hold approximately 12%. The chain combines TRBV4-3 with TRBJ1-1. The sample comprised blood T cells: a sorted CD56 or NKG2C T cell subset, CD4+ or CD8+ T cells, or bulk PBMC T cells (not recorded which). This receptor was taken from a man younger than 35 in good health. The CDR3 reads CASSQDARTNTEAFF.